The TCR beta chain described here comes from a study of CD8+ T cells in alopecia areata (dated by TCRdb to the late 2010s). Context from the whole study: The study used high-throughput TCRbeta sequencing to examine T cell clonal expansion in alopecia areata, in both the C3H/HeJ mouse model and human patients. Scalp clonality was compared among normal scalp (n=4), patchy alopecia areata scalp (n=8), and alopecia totalis/universalis scalp (n=8). Amplification of TCRbeta CDR3 regions was done by immunoSEQ multiplex PCR using 35 Vbeta forward primers and 13 Jbeta reverse primers. RNA was obtained with the PAXgene miRNA kit for fixed scalp, the miRNeasy kit for PBMCs, and the RNeasy kit for mouse skin. Human TCRbeta sequencing covered scalp tissue and sorted CD4+ and CD8+ peripheral blood T cells from patchy and totalis/universalis alopecia areata patients and healthy controls. Results and caveats for the whole study, not just this receptor: Shared TCR sequences between patients were less evident than in mice, which may be partly attributable to HLA diversity in the patient population. Resident alphabeta T cells in normal human skin are also sequenced, complicating scalp TCR repertoire analysis, unlike mouse skin dominated by gammadelta T cells. Higher clonality and more expanded CD8+ clones were observed in lesional scalp than in normal scalp, particularly in alopecia totalis/universalis, a finding suggestive of antigenic drive.

Libraries were built with the immunoSEQ multiplex PCR assay. RNA was extracted from all samples and reverse transcribed into cDNA as template for TCR sequencing. SuperScript III was used to make first-strand cDNA, primed with a 2:1 mix of oligo-dT and random hexamers. A synthetic immune receptor repertoire was used to assess amplification bias, and residual bias was removed computationally. The published analysis was carried out like this. Raw reads were preprocessed to remove errors, and CDR3 was defined according to IMGT conventions as the region from the conserved cysteine to phenylalanine. Clonality was computed by normalizing Shannon entropy by log2 of the number of productive unique TCRs and subtracting the result from 1. Whether scalp clones were CD4 or CD8 was inferred by matching scalp TCRbeta sequences against CD4 and CD8 repertoires sorted from blood. TCRdb carries this immuneACCESS record with in-frame sequences only. Its versions omit some clonotypes, under half of them owing to an unresolved V gene in the studies checked, with the rest unexplained. That table supplies the V and J calls and clone size; D and trimming were determined from the DNA. The table for this sample lists 150,000 to 200,000 clones; roughly 50% of them were counted only once. Together, the top ten hold approximately 4.3% of the sample.

A remark on this clone: There is no known antigen for this receptor. No quality values exist for individual bases; no much larger clone is one base distant.

PBMCs were isolated by density centrifugation and stained for CD3, CD4 and CD8, after which CD4+ and CD8+ T cells were sorted on a FACSAria. Scalp biopsies and blood samples were provided by unaffected controls. The sequence was collected from a human donor in good health. Input material: CD4+ T cells sorted from blood.

CDR3 protein: CASSSRAGRSYNEQFF. The DNA is TGTGCCAGCAGCTCCCGGGCGGGGAGGTCCTACAATGAGCAGTTCTTC. This chain joins TRBV11-2 to TRBJ2-1; TRBD2 could be the D gene, as 6 bases match. The CDR3 sequence holds 16 residues, the cysteine and phenylalanine included. The CDR3 DNA has 48 bases and is translated from base 1. CDR1 and CDR2 are read off the germline V gene as SGHAT and FQNNGV. V is pared back by 4 bases and J by 1 base, with 14 bases lying between the germline termini.